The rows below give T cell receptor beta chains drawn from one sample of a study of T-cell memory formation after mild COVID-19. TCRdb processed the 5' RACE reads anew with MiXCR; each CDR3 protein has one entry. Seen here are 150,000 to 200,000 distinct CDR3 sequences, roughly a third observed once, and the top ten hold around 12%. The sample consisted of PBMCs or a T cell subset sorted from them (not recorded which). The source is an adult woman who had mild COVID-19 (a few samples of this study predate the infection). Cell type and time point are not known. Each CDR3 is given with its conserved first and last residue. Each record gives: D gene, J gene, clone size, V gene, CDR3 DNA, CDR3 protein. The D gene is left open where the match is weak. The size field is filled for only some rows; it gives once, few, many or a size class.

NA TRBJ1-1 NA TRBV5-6 TGTGCCAGCAGCAGCCTGGACGAAGCTTTCTTT CASSSLDEAFF
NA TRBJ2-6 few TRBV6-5 TGTGCCAGCAGTTACCCGAGGGGGGGGTCCGGGGCCAACGTCCTGACTTTC CASSYPRGGSGANVLTF
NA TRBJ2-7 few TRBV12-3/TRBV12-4 TGTGCCAGCAGTTTCCCCCCGGGTTTCAACGAGCAGTACTTC CASSFPPGFNEQYF
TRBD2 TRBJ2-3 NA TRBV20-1 TGCAGTGCTGAGACTAGCGACACAGATACGCAGTATTTT CSAETSDTDTQYF
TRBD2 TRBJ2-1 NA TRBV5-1 TGCGCCAGCAGCCCCTCAACTAGCGGGGGCCCCTACAATGAGCAGTTCTTC CASSPSTSGGPYNEQFF
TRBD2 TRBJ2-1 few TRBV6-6 TGTGCCAGCAGATCAGCGGGAGGTCACAATGAGCAGTTCTTC CASRSAGGHNEQFF
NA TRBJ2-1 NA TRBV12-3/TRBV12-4 TGTGCCAGCAGTTTCCGGGGGGCTGGCAATGAGCAGTTCTTC CASSFRGAGNEQFF
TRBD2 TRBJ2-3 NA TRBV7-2 TGTGCCAGCAGTTTTATTCTCCTAGCGGGAGAGACAGATACGCAGTATTTT CASSFILLAGETDTQYF
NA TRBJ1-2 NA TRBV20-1 TGCAGTGCACCCTTAGCCGGGAGCTATGGCTACACCTTC CSAPLAGSYGYTF
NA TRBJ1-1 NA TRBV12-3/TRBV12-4 TGTGCCAGCTCGAGCGGGAAAGAAGCTTTCTTT CASSSGKEAFF
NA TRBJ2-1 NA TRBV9 TGTGCCAGCAGCGTTTCAGGGTTGGCGAATGAGCAGTTCTTC CASSVSGLANEQFF
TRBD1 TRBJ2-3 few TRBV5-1 TGCGCCAGCAGCGGGACAGGGGGCACAGATACGCAGTATTTT CASSGTGGTDTQYF
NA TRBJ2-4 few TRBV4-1 TGCGCCAGCAGCCAAGATGGGGGCGGGGAATACGGCAAAAACATTCAGTACTTC CASSQDGGGEYGKNIQYF
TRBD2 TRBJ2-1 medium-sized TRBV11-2 TGTGCCAGCAGCCCACTATTATTGGGGACTAGTCGGCCCTACAATGAGCAGTTCTTC CASSPLLLGTSRPYNEQFF
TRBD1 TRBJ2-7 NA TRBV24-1 TGTGCCACCAGTGATGGCCGGGACAGGGGACACTACGAGCAGTACTTC CATSDGRDRGHYEQYF
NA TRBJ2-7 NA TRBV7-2 TGTGCCAGCAGCCCCTATGTGGGATACGAGCAGTACTTC CASSPYVGYEQYF